The entry that follows covers one T cell receptor beta chain sequence. Its target is unknown. This entry is derived from a study of T cell responses to AZD1222 COVID-19 vaccine. Study conclusions and caveats: Two AZD1222 doses significantly raised spike-specific TCR breadth and depth over controls. Recipients of AZD1222 seropositive at baseline numbered only five or six.

This CDR3 has 14 amino acids. Germline V lookup: CDR1 MDHEN, CDR2 SYDVKM. V lost 5 bases and J lost 10, with 18 bases in between. Profiled with immunoSEQ multiplex PCR; TCRdb holds only in-frame clones, not every one. This table holds fewer than 200,000 clones, roughly 94% found once. The V and J genes are TRBV28 and TRBJ2-1; no definite D call. The sequences come from peripheral blood, collected on day 0 of MenACWY control vaccination. This receptor was taken from an adult in good health. CDR3 protein: CASSPYDGVGEQFF. The CDR3 DNA reads TGTGCCAGCAGTCCCTATGACGGAGTAGGGGAGCAGTTCTTC.